This TCR beta chain was documented in a study of cytomegalovirus exposure and HLA in healthy donors. Points from the study as a whole: In a later analysis, V- and J-gene trimming of beta chains associated with a DCLRE1C missense variant, replicated independently.

A remark on this clone: Antigen specificity is unknown.

It was with 60 Vbeta and 13 Jbeta primers that the PCR ran. Data came from immunoSEQ multiplex PCR; TCRdb stores just in-frame clones and leaves some out. The sample shows about 250,000 clones, approximately 85% of them seen only once. This CDR3 spans 13 amino acids. The germline V gene encodes CDR1 LNHDA and CDR2 SQIVND (reference sequence). Trimming cost V 6 bases and J 11 bases; bases outside gene matches: 11. This clonotype was obtained from a girl aged 2-10 years in good health and CMV-seronegative. Sequencing was done on a sample of PBMCs. The rearrangement joins TRBV19 to TRBJ1-1; 8 positions match TRBD1. The CDR3 nucleotides read TGTGCCAGTAGCCCCCGCAGGGGGCGCGACGCTTTCTTT. It specifies CASSPRRGRDAFF. Full variable domain (outside the CDR3, taken from reference TRBV19 and TRBJ1-1): DGGITQSPKYLFRKEGQNVTLSCEQNLNHDAMYWYRQDPGQGLRLIYYSQIVNDFQKGDIAEGYSVSREKKESFPLTVTSAQKNPTAFYLCASSPRRGRDAFFGQGTRLTVV.